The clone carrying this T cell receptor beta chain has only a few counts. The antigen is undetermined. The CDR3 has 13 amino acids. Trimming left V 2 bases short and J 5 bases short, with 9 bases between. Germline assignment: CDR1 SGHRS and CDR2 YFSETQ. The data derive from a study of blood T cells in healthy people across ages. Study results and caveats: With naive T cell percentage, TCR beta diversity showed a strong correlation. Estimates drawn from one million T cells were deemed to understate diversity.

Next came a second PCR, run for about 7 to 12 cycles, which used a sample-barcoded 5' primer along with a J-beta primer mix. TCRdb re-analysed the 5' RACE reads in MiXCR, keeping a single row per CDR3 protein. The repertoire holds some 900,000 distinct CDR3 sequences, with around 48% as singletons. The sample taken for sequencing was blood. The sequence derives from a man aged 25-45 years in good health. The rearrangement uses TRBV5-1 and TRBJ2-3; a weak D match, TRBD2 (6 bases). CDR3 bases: TGCGCCAGCAGCTTAGTAGCGGAAGATACGCAGTATTTT. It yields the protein CASSLVAEDTQYF.